The rows below give T cell receptor beta chains drawn from one sample of a study of shared clonotypes between healthy human individuals. TCRdb's table, derived via immunoSEQ multiplex PCR, lists solely in-frame clones and lacks some. The table shows over a million clones, with 95% to 99% occurring only once. The sample was naive CD4+ T cells sorted from blood. All receptors derive from a man between 25 and 39 years old in good health. The CDR3 runs from the conserved cysteine through the conserved F or W. Where a row states a size, it is once, few, many or the class of an expanded clone; other rows omit it.

clone size,V gene,J gene,CDR3 protein
NA,TRBV6-1,TRBJ2-7,CASSESGRAHEQYF
NA,TRBV5-5,TRBJ2-3,CASSLGGVGTDTQYF
NA,TRBV5-5,TRBJ1-1,CASSLAGKAEAFF
NA,TRBV7-9,TRBJ2-2,CASSLKGLTNTGELFF
NA,TRBV5-1,TRBJ2-6,CASSLPTVSGANVLTF
NA,TRBV19,TRBJ1-1,CASSMGIGKAFF
NA,TRBV7-3,TRBJ2-1,CASSSPGTSGNEQFF
once,TRBV13,TRBJ2-7,CASSLRAGRGSEQYF
NA,TRBV9,TRBJ2-7,CASSVAGVYYEQYF
once,TRBV20-1,TRBJ2-3,CSAVTGHTGYF
NA,TRBV7-9,TRBJ1-5,CASSLGTGQEGPWDQPQHF
NA,TRBV4-1,TRBJ2-1,CASSQEGREIYNEQFF
NA,TRBV9,TRBJ1-2,CASSVASGGNYGYTF
NA,TRBV18,TRBJ1-1,CASSPLAELNTEAFF
NA,TRBV27,TRBJ2-6,CASSRGNSGANVLTF
NA,TRBV9,TRBJ1-1,CASSVTGNAEAFF
NA,TRBV7-9,TRBJ2-7,CASSLEGERYEQYF
once,TRBV5-1,TRBJ1-5,CASSLQGADQPQHF
NA,TRBV5-1,TRBJ2-1,CASSPGGSGSWNEQFF
NA,TRBV5-1,TRBJ2-3,CASSSGLAPADTQYF
NA,TRBV30,TRBJ2-7,CAWSTGPRREQYF
NA,TRBV29-1,TRBJ2-5,CSVGGAGRETQYF
NA,TRBV29-1,TRBJ2-7,CSVEVPTVLHEQYF
NA,TRBV4-2,TRBJ1-1,CASSPGQSNTEAFF
NA,TRBV5-1,TRBJ2-7,CASSWGRNSYEQYF
NA,TRBV2,TRBJ1-4,CASIDREADEKLFF
NA,TRBV9,TRBJ2-2,CASGLTSSGGELFF
NA,TRBV5-4,TRBJ2-7,CASSPTGTSGSLRQYF
NA,TRBV9,TRBJ2-7,CASSASAASYEQYF
NA,TRBV7-9,TRBJ1-1,CASSSDRVGNTEAFF
NA,TRBV28,TRBJ1-5,CASSLLFQPQHF
NA,TRBV7-2,TRBJ2-7,CASSLEAEYEQYF
NA,TRBV30,TRBJ2-5,CAWSGQGLETQYF
NA,TRBV18,TRBJ1-1,CASSRGTDKEKAFF
NA,TRBV27,TRBJ2-3,CASSLRQGRTGVPDTQYF
NA,TRBV16,TRBJ2-7,CASSQPGTGVFEQYF
NA,TRBV4-3,TRBJ2-3,CASSLEYPGGTDTQYF
NA,TRBV28,TRBJ2-7,CASTRTYEQYF
NA,TRBV18,TRBJ2-7,CASSPGLAAGSYEQYF